This paragraph reports one TCR beta chain. Its target is unknown. This sample was included in a study of radiotherapy plus CTLA-4 blockade in lung cancer. The CDR3 sequence is 15 residues long. Germline-derived CDR1 and CDR2 are SGHRS and YFSETQ. V was clipped by 0 bases and J by 3 bases, with 10 bases between them. Profiled with immunoSEQ multiplex PCR; TCRdb holds only in-frame clones, not every one. The data show around 110,000 clones, with roughly 80% seen just once and about 3.3% held by the top ten. General observations from the study: There was expansion of tumor-derived TCR clones in blood after radiotherapy plus ipilimumab.

Chemo-refractory metastatic non-small-cell lung cancer patients were treated with focal radiation plus CTLA-4 blockade with ipilimumab. This chain links TRBV5-1 with TRBJ1-5, with D unresolved. Sequenced material: peripheral blood, taken from a patient treated with radiotherapy plus ipilimumab. This TCR was recovered from a human donor with non-small cell lung cancer that progressed on radiotherapy plus ipilimumab. Some clones in this sample may be carry-over from other donors' samples. As DNA, the CDR3 is TGCGCCAGCAGCTTGGGGTCAGGTTTCAATCAGCCCCAGCATTTT. Protein sequence: CASSLGSGFNQPQHF.